This T cell receptor (beta chain) emerged from a study of CD8 T cells in ankylosing spondylitis. This CDR3 has 11 residues. CDR1 and CDR2 (germline): KGHSH, LQKENI. The ends were cut back, 6 bases at V and 6 bases at J, with 9 bases in the middle. Overall study results and limits: Within ankylosing spondylitis blood, a TCR beta motif made up of roughly eight highly homologous variants appeared to be characteristic. According to the report, clones linked to the disease were significantly enriched in matched synovial fluid samples taken from ankylosing spondylitis patients. There were earlier reports of some motif variants in reactive arthritis synovial fluid and blood. Peripheral blood held disease-linked clones only at relatively low frequency, and these were CD8+.

Generation of TCR beta libraries employed quantitative 5'-RACE incorporating molecular barcodes. TCRdb re-derived calls from the 5' RACE reads in MiXCR, one entry per CDR3 protein. This table holds roughly 470,000 distinct CDR3 sequences, roughly 26% found once. Worth noting for this clonotype: Its cognate antigen is unknown.

Sequenced input: blood, either unsorted or a sorted T cell fraction (not recorded which). V gene TRBV18 combines with J gene TRBJ2-7; the D gene could be TRBD1 or TRBD2 (6 bases each). The receptor was derived from a male donor with ankylosing spondylitis. The DNA of the CDR3 is TGTGCCAGCTCCGGAGGGGGCGAGCAGTACGTC. Residues: CASSGGGEQYV.